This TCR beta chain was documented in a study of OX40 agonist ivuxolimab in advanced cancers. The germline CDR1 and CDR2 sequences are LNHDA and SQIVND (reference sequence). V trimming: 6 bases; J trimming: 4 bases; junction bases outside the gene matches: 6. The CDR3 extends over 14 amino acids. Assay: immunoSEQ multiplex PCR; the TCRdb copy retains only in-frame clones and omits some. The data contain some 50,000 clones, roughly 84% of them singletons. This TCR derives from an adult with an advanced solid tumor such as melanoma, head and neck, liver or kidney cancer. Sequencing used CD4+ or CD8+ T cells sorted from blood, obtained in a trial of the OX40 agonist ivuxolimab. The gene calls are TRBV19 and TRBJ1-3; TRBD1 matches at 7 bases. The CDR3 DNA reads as TGTGCCAGTAGAACCGGGACAGAAGGAAACACCATATATTTT. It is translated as CASRTGTEGNTIYF.